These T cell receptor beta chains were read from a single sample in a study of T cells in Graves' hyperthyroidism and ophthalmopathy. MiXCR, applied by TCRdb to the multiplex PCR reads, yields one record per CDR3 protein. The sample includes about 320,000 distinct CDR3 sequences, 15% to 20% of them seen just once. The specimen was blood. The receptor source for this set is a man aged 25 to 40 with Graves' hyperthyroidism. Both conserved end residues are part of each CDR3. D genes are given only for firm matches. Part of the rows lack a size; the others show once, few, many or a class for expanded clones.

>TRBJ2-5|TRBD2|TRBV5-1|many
CASSLAYSGRANQYF
TGCGCCAGCAGCTTGGCTTATAGCGGGAGGGCCAACCAGTACTTC
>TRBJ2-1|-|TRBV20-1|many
CSASTTNKIYNNEQFF
TGCAGTGCATCGACTACGAATAAAATATATAACAATGAGCAGTTCTTC
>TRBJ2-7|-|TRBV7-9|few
CASSPGLGRFDEQYF
TGTGCCAGCAGCCCCGGGCTAGGAAGGTTTGACGAGCAGTACTTC
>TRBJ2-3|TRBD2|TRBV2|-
CASSENPGGPITQYF
TGTGCCAGCAGTGAAAATCCGGGAGGGCCAATTACGCAGTATTTT
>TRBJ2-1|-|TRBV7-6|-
CASSLISGGDEQFF
TGTGCCAGCAGCTTAATATCAGGAGGCGATGAGCAGTTCTTC
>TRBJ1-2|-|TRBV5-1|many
CASSFDSRYGYTF
TGCGCCAGCAGCTTCGACAGTCGATATGGCTACACCTTC
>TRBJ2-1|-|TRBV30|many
CAWSNLKNEQFF
TGTGCCTGGAGTAATCTGAAGAACGAGCAGTTCTTC
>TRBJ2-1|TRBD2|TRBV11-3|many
CASSTGTTSGRTNEQFF
TGTGCCAGCAGCACGGGAACAACTAGCGGGAGGACCAATGAGCAGTTCTTC
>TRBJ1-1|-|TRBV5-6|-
CASSLGEANTEAFF
TGTGCCAGCAGCTTAGGGGAGGCGAACACTGAAGCTTTCTTT
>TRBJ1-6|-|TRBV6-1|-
CAVRRGGIRSPLHF
TGTGCCGTCAGGCGCGGGGGTATCCGTTCACCCCTCCACTTT
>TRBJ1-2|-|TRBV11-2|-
CASSRDYLMVGRGYGYTF
TGTGCCAGCAGCCGTGACTACTTAATGGTCGGACGGGGCTATGGCTACACCTTC
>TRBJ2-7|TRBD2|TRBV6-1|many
CASSGQLAGGGEQYF
TGTGCCAGCAGTGGTCAACTAGCGGGAGGCGGCGAGCAGTACTTC
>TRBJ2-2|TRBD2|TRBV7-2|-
CASRDYNTGELFF
TGTGCCAGCCGGGACTATAACACCGGGGAGCTGTTTTTT
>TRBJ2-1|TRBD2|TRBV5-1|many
CASSGSGSRGNEQFF
TGCGCCAGCAGCGGTAGCGGGAGTAGGGGCAATGAGCAGTTCTTC
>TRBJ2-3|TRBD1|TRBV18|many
CASSQGARTDTQYF
TGTGCCAGCTCACAGGGGGCCCGCACAGATACGCAGTATTTT
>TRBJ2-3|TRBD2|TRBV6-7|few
CASSYGRSGRTDTQYF
TGTGCCAGCAGTTACGGGAGAAGCGGGAGGACAGATACGCAGTATTTT
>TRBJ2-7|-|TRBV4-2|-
CASSGTETYEQYF
TGTGCCAGCAGTGGGACGGAAACCTACGAGCAGTACTTC
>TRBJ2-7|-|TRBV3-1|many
CASSQEGSEQYF
TGTGCCAGCAGCCAAGAGGGTTCCGAGCAGTACTTC
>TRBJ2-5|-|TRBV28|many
CASRDLAKETQYF
TGTGCCAGCAGGGACCTTGCAAAAGAGACCCAGTACTTC
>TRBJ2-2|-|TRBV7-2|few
CASSLARTGPGELFF
TGTGCCAGCAGCTTGGCCCGGACTGGGCCCGGGGAGCTGTTTTTT
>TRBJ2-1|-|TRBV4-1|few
CASSPDHGLAEEQFF
TGCGCCAGCAGCCCTGATCATGGATTGGCGGAAGAGCAGTTCTTC
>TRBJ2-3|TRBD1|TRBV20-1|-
CSAAGTGGVYTQYF
TGCAGTGCCGCAGGAACAGGGGGCGTATATACGCAGTATTTT
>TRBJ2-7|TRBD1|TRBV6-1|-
CASSRPGQTYEQYF
TGTGCCAGCAGTCGTCCGGGACAGACTTACGAGCAGTACTTC
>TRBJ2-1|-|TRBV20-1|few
CSARDLSSWSYNEQFF
TGCAGTGCTAGAGATCTATCTTCGTGGAGCTACAATGAGCAGTTCTTC
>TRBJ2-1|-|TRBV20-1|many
CSARDRGARQFF
TGCAGTGCTAGAGATCGGGGCGCCAGACAGTTCTTC
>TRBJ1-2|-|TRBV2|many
CASSERRGAGYTF
TGTGCCAGCAGTGAACGTAGGGGGGCTGGCTACACCTTC
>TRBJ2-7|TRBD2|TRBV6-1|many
CASSQGLAGVWGYEQYF
TGTGCCAGCAGTCAAGGACTAGCGGGAGTTTGGGGCTACGAGCAGTACTTC
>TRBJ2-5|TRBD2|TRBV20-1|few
CSARGTSGSLETQYF
TGCAGTGCTAGGGGGACTAGCGGGAGCTTGGAGACCCAGTACTTC
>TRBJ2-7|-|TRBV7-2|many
CASSPNLVYEQYF
TGTGCCAGCAGCCCAAATCTAGTGTACGAGCAGTACTTC
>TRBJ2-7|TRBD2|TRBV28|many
CASSSPAAGVGEQYF
TGTGCCAGCAGTTCCCCAGCGGCGGGAGTTGGCGAGCAGTACTTC
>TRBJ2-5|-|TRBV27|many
CASSLNRGTQYF
TGTGCCAGCAGTTTGAATCGCGGGACCCAGTACTTC
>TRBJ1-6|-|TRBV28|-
CASSFSAGYNSPLHF
TGTGCCAGCAGTTTCTCGGCCGGTTATAATTCACCCCTCCACTTT
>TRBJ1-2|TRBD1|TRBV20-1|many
CSARVSQGSYGYTF
TGCAGTGCTAGAGTATCACAGGGGAGCTATGGCTACACCTTC